This TCR beta chain was sequenced during a study of cytomegalovirus exposure and HLA in healthy donors. Study as a whole: A prior study identified roughly 110 million unique TCR beta sequences from about 179 million T cells.

The CDR3 spans 14 residues. The V gene lost 4 bases and the J gene lost 0 bases, with 8 bases spanning the gap. In germline, CDR1 is MNHNS, CDR2 SASEGT. These donors counted as nominally healthy when sampled, but unrecorded immune exposures were likely. Study-wide findings and caveats: A missense DCLRE1C variant was associated with V- and J-gene trimming of TCR beta chains in a later analysis, and an independent cohort replicated the association. Rarity marked most TCR sequences, yet some public TCRs occurred in many donors.

Note on this clone: What it recognizes is unknown.

The study ran its PCR with 60 Vbeta and 13 Jbeta primers. Some clones are missing from TCRdb's copy, which holds only in-frame ones; the method was immunoSEQ multiplex PCR. The sample lists about 160,000 clones, about 85% seen once, with more than 2% in the top ten. The chain couples TRBV6-1 to TRBJ2-3, with D uncertain. The TCR sequence derives from a man between 18 and 35 years old in good health and CMV-seropositive. The sequenced sample was PBMCs. As DNA, the CDR3 is TGTGCCAGCAGTGCACACCTCAGCACAGATACGCAGTATTTT. This codes for CASSAHLSTDTQYF.